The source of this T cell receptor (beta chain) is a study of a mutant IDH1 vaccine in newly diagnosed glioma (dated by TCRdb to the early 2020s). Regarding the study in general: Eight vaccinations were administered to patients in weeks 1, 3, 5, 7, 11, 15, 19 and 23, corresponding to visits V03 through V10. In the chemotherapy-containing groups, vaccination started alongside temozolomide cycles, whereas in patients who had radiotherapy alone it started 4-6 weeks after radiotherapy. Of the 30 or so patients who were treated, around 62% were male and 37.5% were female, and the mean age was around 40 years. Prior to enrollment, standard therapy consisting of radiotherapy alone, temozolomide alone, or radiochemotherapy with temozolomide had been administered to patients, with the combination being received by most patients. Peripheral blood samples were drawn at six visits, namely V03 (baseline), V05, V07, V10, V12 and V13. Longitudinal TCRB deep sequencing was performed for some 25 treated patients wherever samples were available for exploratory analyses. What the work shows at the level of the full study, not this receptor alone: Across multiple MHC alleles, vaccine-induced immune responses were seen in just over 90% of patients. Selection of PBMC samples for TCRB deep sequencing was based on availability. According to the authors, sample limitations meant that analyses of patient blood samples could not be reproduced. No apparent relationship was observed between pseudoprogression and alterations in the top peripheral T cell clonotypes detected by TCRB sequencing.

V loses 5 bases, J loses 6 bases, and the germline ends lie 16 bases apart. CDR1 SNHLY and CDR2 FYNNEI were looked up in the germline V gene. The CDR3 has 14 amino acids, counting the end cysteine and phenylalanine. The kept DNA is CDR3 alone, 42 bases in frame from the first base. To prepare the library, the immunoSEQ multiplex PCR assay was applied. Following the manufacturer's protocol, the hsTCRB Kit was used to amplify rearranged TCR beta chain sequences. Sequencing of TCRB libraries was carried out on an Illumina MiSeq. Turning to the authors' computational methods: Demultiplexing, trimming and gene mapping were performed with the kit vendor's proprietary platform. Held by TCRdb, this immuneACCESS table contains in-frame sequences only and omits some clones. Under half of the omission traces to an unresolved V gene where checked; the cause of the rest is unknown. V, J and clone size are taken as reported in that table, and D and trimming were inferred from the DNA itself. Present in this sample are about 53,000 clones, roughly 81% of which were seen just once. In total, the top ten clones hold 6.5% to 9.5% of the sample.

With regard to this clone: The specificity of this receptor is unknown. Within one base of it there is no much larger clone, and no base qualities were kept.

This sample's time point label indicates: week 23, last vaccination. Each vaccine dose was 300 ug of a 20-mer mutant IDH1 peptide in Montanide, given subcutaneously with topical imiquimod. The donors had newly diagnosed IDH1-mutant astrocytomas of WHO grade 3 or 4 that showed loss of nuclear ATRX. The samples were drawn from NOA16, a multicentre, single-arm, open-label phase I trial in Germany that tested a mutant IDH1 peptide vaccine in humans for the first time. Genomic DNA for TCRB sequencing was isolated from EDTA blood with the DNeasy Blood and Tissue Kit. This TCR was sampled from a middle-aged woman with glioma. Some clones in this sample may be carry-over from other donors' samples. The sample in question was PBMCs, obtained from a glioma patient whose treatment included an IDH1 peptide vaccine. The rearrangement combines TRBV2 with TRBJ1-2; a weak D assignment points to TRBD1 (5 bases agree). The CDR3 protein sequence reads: CASSLTAGYDGYTF. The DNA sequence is TGTGCCAGCAGTCTGACAGCGGGATATGATGGCTACACCTTC. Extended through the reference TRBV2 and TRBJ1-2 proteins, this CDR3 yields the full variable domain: EPEVTQTPSHQVTQMGQEVILRCVPISNHLYFYWYRQILGQKVEFLVSFYNNEISEKSEIFDDQFSVERPDGSNFTLKIRSTKLEDSAMYFCASSLTAGYDGYTFGSGTRLTVV.